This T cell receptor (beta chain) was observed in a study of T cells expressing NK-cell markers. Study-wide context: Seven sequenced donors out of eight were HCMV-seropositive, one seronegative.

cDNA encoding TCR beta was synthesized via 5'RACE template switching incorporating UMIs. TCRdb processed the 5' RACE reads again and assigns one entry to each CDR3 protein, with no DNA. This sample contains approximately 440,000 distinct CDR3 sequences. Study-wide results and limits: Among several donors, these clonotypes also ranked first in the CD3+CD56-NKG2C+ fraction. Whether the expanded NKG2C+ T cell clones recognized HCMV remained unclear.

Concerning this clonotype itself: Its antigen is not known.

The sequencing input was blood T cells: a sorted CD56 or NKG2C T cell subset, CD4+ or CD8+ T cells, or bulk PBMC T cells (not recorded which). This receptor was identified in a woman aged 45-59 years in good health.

This CDR3 is CASSKSDRAEPRSDSNQPQHF. V gene TRBV21-1 combines with J gene TRBJ1-5; the TCRdb call, TRBD1, lacks DNA for checking. TRBV21-1 is noted as a pseudogene. This CDR3 contains 21 residues.